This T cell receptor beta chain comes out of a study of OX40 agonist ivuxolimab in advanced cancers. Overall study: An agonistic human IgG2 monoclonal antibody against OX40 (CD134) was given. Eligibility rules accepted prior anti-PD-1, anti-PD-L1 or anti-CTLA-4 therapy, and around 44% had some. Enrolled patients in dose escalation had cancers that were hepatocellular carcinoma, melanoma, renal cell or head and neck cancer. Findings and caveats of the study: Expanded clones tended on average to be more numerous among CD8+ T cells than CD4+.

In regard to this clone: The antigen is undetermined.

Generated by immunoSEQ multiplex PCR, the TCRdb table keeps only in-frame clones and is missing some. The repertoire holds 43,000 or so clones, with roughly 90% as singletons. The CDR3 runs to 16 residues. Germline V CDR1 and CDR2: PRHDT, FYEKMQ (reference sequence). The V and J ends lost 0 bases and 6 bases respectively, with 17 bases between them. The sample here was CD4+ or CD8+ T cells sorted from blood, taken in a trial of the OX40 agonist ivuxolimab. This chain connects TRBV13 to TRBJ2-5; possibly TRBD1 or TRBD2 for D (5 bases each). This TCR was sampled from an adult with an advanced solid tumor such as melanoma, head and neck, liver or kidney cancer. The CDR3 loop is CASSLGGVGKGKTQYF. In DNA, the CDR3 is TGTGCCAGCAGCTTAGGCGGGGTCGGGAAGGGGAAGACCCAGTACTTC.